This TCR beta chain derives from a study of T-cell memory formation after mild COVID-19. Overall study findings and caveats: Clones which contracted sat mainly in CM and EM if CD4+, and in EMRA if CD8+. Cross-reactive memory appears to have joined, as suggested by some responding clones showing up in pre-infection memory. Clones shrinking between day 15 and 85 showed a balanced CD4/CD8 split, and those that grew later tilted toward CD4+.

To note about this clonotype: Its antigen is currently unknown.

TCRalpha and TCRbeta libraries used 5'RACE with constant-segment primers and UMIs. TCRdb used MiXCR to reprocess the 5' RACE reads, holding one entry per CDR3 protein. Of approximately 230,000 distinct CDR3 sequences listed, about 16% are singletons. Germline CDR1 LNHDA, CDR2 SQIVND (reference sequence). CDR3 length: 12 residues. Trimming pared 5 bases from V and 11 bases from J, leaving 15 bases between. The origin of this receptor is a man between 18 and 35 years old who had mild COVID-19 (a few samples of this study predate the infection). Cell type and time point are not known. Sequenced input: PBMCs or a T cell subset sorted from them (not recorded which). The chain is built from TRBV19 and TRBJ1-1; D remains ambiguous. CDR3 in amino acids: CASSPREGGAFF. DNA for the CDR3: TGTGCCAGTAGTCCCCGTGAGGGTGGGGCTTTCTTT.